The rows below give T cell receptor beta chains drawn from one sample of a study of blood T cell repertoires in COVID-19. Using immunoSEQ multiplex PCR, the repertoire was profiled, and TCRdb retains in-frame clones only, with some absent. This table has about 210,000 clones, 88% appearing once. The material sequenced was peripheral blood. These receptors originate from an older man with acute or convalescent COVID-19. Both conserved end residues are part of each CDR3.

V: TRBV3-1/TRBV3-2
J: TRBJ2-3
CDR3: CASSQNFGLAGVGDTQYF

V: TRBV7-9
J: TRBJ2-1
CDR3: CASTQSGSLYNEQFF

V: TRBV19
J: TRBJ1-1
CDR3: CASSLRQGTEAFF

V: TRBV19
J: TRBJ2-6
CDR3: CASSRDRGGSGANVLTF

V: TRBV6-5
J: TRBJ2-4
CDR3: CASRAGGRENIQYF

V: TRBV3-1/TRBV3-2
J: TRBJ1-1
CDR3: CASSRQTNTEAFF

V: TRBV25-1
J: TRBJ1-5
CDR3: CASSDTTGIYRGNQPQHF

V: TRBV4-1
J: TRBJ2-2
CDR3: CASSQDRLEGNTGELFF

V: TRBV27
J: TRBJ2-5
CDR3: CASSTRTVSETQYF

V: TRBV3-1/TRBV3-2
J: TRBJ2-7
CDR3: CASSQGSYEQYF

V: TRBV5-1
J: TRBJ2-7
CDR3: CASSRTGDSYEQYF

V: TRBV6-4
J: TRBJ2-1
CDR3: CASSDRLAGVNEQFF

V: TRBV7-2
J: TRBJ2-3
CDR3: CASSWGHTDTQYF

V: TRBV5-4
J: TRBJ1-2
CDR3: CASSLGTAYGYTF

V: TRBV27
J: TRBJ1-6
CDR3: CASSLRKTGGNSPLHF

V: TRBV18
J: TRBJ2-1
CDR3: CASSQSGGYEQFF

V: TRBV6-5
J: TRBJ2-5
CDR3: CATSRGFRSETQYF

V: TRBV2
J: TRBJ1-6
CDR3: CASKITGESSPLHF

V: TRBV18
J: TRBJ2-7
CDR3: CASSPSERLGEQYF

V: TRBV19
J: TRBJ1-1
CDR3: CASSIGVRGEAFF

V: TRBV29-1
J: TRBJ2-5
CDR3: CSVVLSEETQYF

V: TRBV7-9
J: TRBJ2-1
CDR3: CAEGSTSGVSYNEQFF

V: TRBV7-9
J: TRBJ2-7
CDR3: CASSIQGYEQYF

V: TRBV3-1/TRBV3-2
J: TRBJ2-3
CDR3: CASSQDRGGTDTQYF

V: TRBV7-2
J: TRBJ1-4
CDR3: CASSLGGTGRNEKLFF

V: TRBV7-9
J: TRBJ1-5
CDR3: CASSFSGGDQPQHF

V: TRBV12-3/TRBV12-4
J: TRBJ2-3
CDR3: CASRGQAGDTQYF

V: TRBV10-3
J: TRBJ2-6
CDR3: CAISNRVAGANVLTF

V: TRBV7-6
J: TRBJ2-1
CDR3: CASSARQGTSGRTAYNEQFF

V: TRBV6-5
J: TRBJ2-1
CDR3: CASSHRDRYNEQFF

V: TRBV28
J: TRBJ1-5
CDR3: CASSSQGDLLGQPQHF

V: TRBV3-1/TRBV3-2
J: TRBJ2-1
CDR3: CASSQVGTSGKTSSYNEQFF